This passage covers 27 T cell receptor beta chains from one sample sequenced in a study of cytomegalovirus exposure and HLA in healthy donors. The PCR was carried out with 60 Vbeta primers and 13 Jbeta primers. Clones were sequenced by immunoSEQ multiplex PCR, and TCRdb holds only the in-frame ones, with some missing. Counted here are approximately 130,000 clones, around 73% occurring once; the ten biggest clones make up less than 3.5%. Sequenced: PBMCs. The receptor source for this set is a human donor in good health.

Here the CDR3 reads CASSPGQGKDQPQHF. CDR3 sequence (DNA): TGTGCCAGCAGTCCCGGACAGGGAAAGGATCAGCCCCAGCATTTT. This chain connects TRBV6-5 to TRBJ1-5; 8 bases map to TRBD1. This CDR3 has 15 residues. Unmatched junction bases numbered 8, after V lost 5 bases and J lost 5 bases. CDR1 and CDR2 (germline): MNHEY, SVGAGI.

V is TRBV5-1 and J is TRBJ2-1, with a tentative D call TRBD2 (6 bases). The V gene's germline CDR1 is SGHRS and CDR2 YFSETQ. Trimming left V 4 bases short and J 9 bases short, with 14 bases between. CDR3 length equals 13 residues. The CDR3 is CASSPGPAGEQFF. The DNA for the CDR3 is TGCGCCAGCAGCCCGGGGCCAGCGGGTGAGCAGTTCTTC.

This clone was picked up one time. This chain uses TRBV7-2 with TRBJ1-5, with D possibly TRBD1 on 5 matching bases. The CDR3 runs 15 residues. CDR1 is SGHTA and CDR2 is FQGNSA in the germline V gene. V was clipped by 5 bases and J by 6 bases, with 17 bases between them. The CDR3 here is CASSLLDAGLQPQHF. The CDR3 bases are TGTGCCAGCAGCCTGTTAGACGCGGGACTTCAGCCCCAGCATTTT.

V and J are TRBV7-9 and TRBJ2-5; D ambiguous. This CDR3 has 12 residues. Germline V gene sequence: CDR1 SEHNR, CDR2 FQNEAQ (reference sequence). V lost 2 bases, J lost 2 bases, and 3 bases lay in between. The CDR3 is CASSLLQETQYF. The CDR3 DNA is TGTGCCAGCAGCTTATTACAAGAGACCCAGTACTTC.

The rearrangement joins TRBV19 to TRBJ2-3; 14 positions agree with TRBD2. Germline V CDR1 and CDR2: LNHDA, SQIVND (reference sequence). Losses at the gene ends were 4 bases for V and 7 bases for J; bases not matched to a gene: 4. The CDR3 consists of 15 residues. DNA for the CDR3: TGTGCCAGTAGTAGACTAGCGGGGGGGCCGAATACGCAGTATTTT. Its translation is CASSRLAGGPNTQYF.

The J gene is TRBJ2-5, the V gene TRBV7-3; 9 nucleotides line up with TRBD2. The CDR3 is 15 residues long. The V gene's germline CDR1 is SGHTA and CDR2 FQGTGA. J lost 4 bases, V lost 2 bases, and 5 bases had no gene match. This chain's CDR3 is CASSLAGGPAETQYF. The DNA of the CDR3 is TGTGCCAGCAGCTTAGCGGGGGGGCCTGCAGAGACCCAGTACTTC.

The chain is built from TRBV7-9 and TRBJ1-4, with D possibly TRBD1 on 6 matching bases. There are 16 residues in the CDR3. The germline V and J ends were trimmed by 5 bases and 3 bases, with 16 bases remaining between them. Germline V gene lookup returns CDR1 SEHNR and CDR2 FQNEAQ (reference sequence). The DNA for the CDR3 is TGTGCCAGCAGCAAGGGGGGGGCCCGGGCTAATGAAAAACTGTTTTTT. Protein sequence: CASSKGGARANEKLFF.

This rearrangement joins TRBV11-2 to TRBJ2-2, with D perhaps matching TRBD2 (6 bases). V lost 10 bases and J lost 2, with 17 bases in between. Germline CDR1 reads SGHAT; CDR2 reads FQNNGV. The CDR3 consists of 15 residues. The CDR3: CATASGDFNTGELFF. The CDR3 DNA follows: TGTGCCACCGCCTCGGGGGACTTCAACACCGGGGAGCTGTTTTTT.

This sequence joins TRBV27 and TRBJ2-7; 8 bases agree with TRBD1. The V gene end was trimmed by 4 bases and the J gene end by 3 bases; junction bases not matched to a gene: 14. This CDR3 has 17 residues. Germline assignment: CDR1 MNHEY and CDR2 SMNVEV (reference sequence). The CDR3 reads CASSYRDRRGRSYEQYF. DNA for the CDR3: TGTGCCAGCAGTTACCGGGACAGGCGTGGGAGGAGCTACGAGCAGTACTTC.

This clone appeared a few times. Distinct nucleotide sequences in the sample also encode this CDR3. The chain recombines TRBV2 with TRBJ2-7; 12 bases align to TRBD2. The CDR3 has 14 amino acids. The V gene end was trimmed by 8 bases and the J gene end by 3 bases; junction bases not matched to a gene: 5. Germline CDR1 is SNHLY and CDR2 is FYNNEI. The CDR3 coding sequence is TGTGCCAGCGGGAGACTAGCGGGAGACTACGAGCAGTACTTC. It specifies CASGRLAGDYEQYF.

This clone has a handful of counts. The chain employs TRBV4-3 and TRBJ2-1; 8 positions match TRBD1. V trimming: 4 bases; J trimming: 6 bases; junction bases outside the gene matches: 11. The germline gives CDR1 LGHNA, CDR2 YSLEER. The CDR3 sequence is 16 residues long. CDR3: CASSRTSGTGANEQFF. The CDR3 bases are TGCGCCAGCAGCCGTACGTCCGGGACAGGTGCCAATGAGCAGTTCTTC.

The chain joins TRBV28 to TRBJ1-5, with unresolved D. This CDR3 spans 14 amino acids. Germline V CDR1 and CDR2: MDHEN, SYDVKM. The ends were cut back, 5 bases at V and 3 bases at J, with 11 bases in the middle. As DNA, the CDR3 is TGTGCCAGCAGTGGTAGTGGTTCCAATCAGCCCCAGCATTTT. It is translated as CASSGSGSNQPQHF. The whole variable domain, filled in from reference TRBV28 and TRBJ1-5, reads DVKVTQSSRYLVKRTGEKVFLECVQDMDHENMFWYRQDPGLGLRLIYFSYDVKMKEKGDIPEGYSVSREKKERFSLILESASTNQTSMYLCASSGSGSNQPQHFGDGTRLSIL.

The chain combines TRBV29-1 with TRBJ2-7; D is uncertain. This CDR3 has 13 amino acids. Trimming pared 7 bases from V and 6 bases from J, leaving 19 bases between. The germline V gene has CDR1 SQVTM and CDR2 ANQGSEA. CDR3 protein: CSATGSRNSEQYF. CDR3 DNA sequence: TGCAGCGCCACCGGTTCGAGGAACTCCGAGCAGTACTTC.

This rearrangement joins TRBV6-1 to TRBJ2-5; tentative D call: TRBD2 (7 bases). The CDR3 is 14 amino acids. Germline CDR1 and CDR2: MNHNS and SASEGT. V lost 5 bases and J 4 bases, leaving 14 bases between the germline ends. The CDR3, as DNA: TGTGCCAGCAGTCCCGGGGGCGGGGGAGAGACCCAGTACTTC. It yields the protein CASSPGGGGETQYF.

The J gene is TRBJ2-1, the V gene TRBV7-8; TRBD2 matches at 11 bases. The CDR3 length is 15 residues. With V trimmed by 7 bases and J by 9 bases, 11 bases remained unmatched. CDR1 and CDR2 (germline): SGHVS, FQNEAQ. CDR3 bases: TGTGCCAGCACCGAGAATAGCGGGGGGGACGGTGAGCAGTTCTTC. Its translation is CASTENSGGDGEQFF.

The chain carries TRBV28 and TRBJ2-7, with D perhaps TRBD2 (5 bases). Trimming took 5 bases from V and 3 from J, leaving 14 bases between them. CDR3 length equals 14 residues. Germline V CDR1 and CDR2: MDHEN, SYDVKM. The CDR3 here is CASSTLRGSYEQYF. The CDR3 region has the DNA TGTGCCAGCAGTACACTTAGAGGGAGCTACGAGCAGTACTTC.

J is TRBJ2-7 and V is TRBV30; TRBD2 is a possible D gene (7 bases). This CDR3 has 15 residues. Germline V lookup: CDR1 GTSNPN, CDR2 SVGIG (reference sequence). V was cut by 2 bases and J by 3 bases, with 17 bases left in between. CDR3 nucleotide sequence: TGTGCCTGGAGTCCTTCCGGGGGGCCTCACTACGAGCAGTACTTC. This codes for CAWSPSGGPHYEQYF.

J is TRBJ1-6 and V is TRBV7-8; TRBD1 matches 7 bases. The CDR3 totals 12 residues. Germline lookup yields CDR1 SGHVS and CDR2 FQNEAQ. The V gene end was trimmed by 3 bases and the J gene end by 11 bases; junction bases not matched to a gene: 1. The CDR3 DNA reads as TGTGCCAGCAGCTTTACAGGGGCACCCCTCCACTTT. Translated: CASSFTGAPLHF.

This chain connects TRBV11-2 to TRBJ2-3; TRBD2 is a possible D gene (7 bases). CDR3 length: 16 residues. Germline V gene sequence: CDR1 SGHAT, CDR2 FQNNGV. V was shortened by 1 base and J by 7 bases, with 18 bases between the two germline ends. The CDR3 DNA is TGTGCCAGCAGCTTAGTGGTTGCGGGGGCCCACAATACGCAGTATTTT. Protein product: CASSLVVAGAHNTQYF.

CDR3: CASSAGGGSRLRTGELFF. The CDR3 coding sequence is TGTGCCAGCAGCGCGGGGGGAGGGTCGAGGTTGCGGACCGGGGAGCTGTTTTTT. The V gene is TRBV9, the J gene TRBJ2-2; TRBD2 matches at 7 bases. CDR1 and CDR2 from the germline V gene are SGDLS and YYNGEE. There are 18 residues in the CDR3. J lost 5 bases, V lost 3 bases, and 16 bases had no gene match.

J is TRBJ2-7 and V is TRBV5-4, with D possibly being TRBD2 (6 bases). The CDR3 loop spans 14 amino acids. Trimming took 4 bases from V and 1 from J, leaving 12 bases between them. CDR1 and CDR2 from the germline V gene are SGHNT and YYREEE (reference sequence). The CDR3 is CASSPGLASYEQYF. As DNA, the CDR3 is TGTGCCAGCAGCCCGGGACTGGCATCCTACGAGCAGTACTTC. Full variable domain (rest looked up from reference TRBV5-4 and TRBJ2-7): ETGVTQSPTHLIKTRGQQVTLRCSSQSGHNTVSWYQQALGQGPQFIFQYYREEENGRGNFPPRFSGLQFPNYSSELNVNALELDDSALYLCASSPGLASYEQYFGPGTRLTVT.

V is TRBV6-5 and J is TRBJ1-4; D may be TRBD1 (5 bases). The CDR3 loop spans 13 amino acids. V lost 4 bases and J 5 bases, leaving 8 bases between the germline ends. From germline, CDR1 is MNHEY and CDR2 SVGAGI. DNA of the CDR3: TGTGCCAGCAGTTTCGGACAAAATGAAAAACTGTTTTTT. Amino acids: CASSFGQNEKLFF.

The genes are TRBV5-6 and TRBJ2-7; 8 bases are shared with TRBD2. Germline CDR1 is SGHDT and CDR2 is YYEEEE. V lost 6 bases, J lost 4 bases, and 15 bases stayed unmatched. This CDR3 is built from 16 residues. Here the CDR3 DNA reads TGTGCCAGCACCCTCTACGGAACTAGCGGACCATACGAGCAGTACTTC. It specifies CASTLYGTSGPYEQYF.

There are a few counts of this clone. The V and J genes are TRBV5-1 and TRBJ2-5; unclear D gene. The CDR3 contains 13 residues. The V and J ends lost 4 bases and 1 base respectively, with 8 bases between them. The germline V gene encodes CDR1 SGHRS and CDR2 YFSETQ. CDR3 in amino acids: CASSPRFQETQYF. The CDR3 nucleotides are TGCGCCAGCAGCCCCAGGTTCCAAGAGACCCAGTACTTC.

V usage is TRBV5-4 and J usage is TRBJ2-5; TRBD1 agrees at 9 bases. The CDR3 sequence is 15 residues long. Unmatched junction bases numbered 4, after V lost 3 bases and J lost 1 base. In germline, CDR1 is SGHNT, CDR2 YYREEE (reference sequence). This chain's CDR3 is CASSSDRGLQETQYF. The CDR3 region has the DNA TGTGCCAGCAGCTCGGACAGGGGACTCCAAGAGACCCAGTACTTC.

The rearrangement uses TRBV7-2 and TRBJ2-7; no firm D call. V was clipped by 1 base and J by 3 bases, with 4 bases between them. CDR3 length: 12 amino acids. From germline, CDR1 is SGHTA and CDR2 FQGNSA. CDR3 coding DNA: TGTGCCAGCAGCTTAGGCAGCTACGAGCAGTACTTC. Translating it yields CASSLGSYEQYF.

The chain employs TRBV4-3 and TRBJ1-1; D is ambiguous. The CDR3 is 15 amino acids. Trimming stripped 3 bases from V and 4 bases from J, with 15 bases between. Germline CDR1 and CDR2: LGHNA and YSLEER. The CDR3 region has the DNA TGCGCCAGCAGCCAGGAGGTGAGGTTTGCCACTGAAGCTTTCTTT. Translation: CASSQEVRFATEAFF.